The next 29 T cell receptor beta chains were all read from a single sample in a study of blood T cell repertoires in COVID-19. Clones were sequenced by immunoSEQ multiplex PCR, and TCRdb holds only the in-frame ones, with some missing. The sample lists around 300,000 clones; about nine tenths were seen once. Input material: peripheral blood. Receptors originate from a man between 45 and 60 years old with acute or convalescent COVID-19.

V and J are TRBV11-2 and TRBJ2-7, with 8 bases matching TRBD1. The J segment lost 3 bases and the V segment lost 5 bases, leaving 3 bases of the junction unmatched. CDR1 SGHAT and CDR2 FQNNGV come from the germline V gene. The CDR3 sequence is 13 residues long. CDR3 protein: CASSPDRGYEQYF. CDR3 nucleotide sequence: TGTGCCAGCAGCCCAGACAGGGGCTACGAGCAGTACTTC.

The rearrangement uses TRBV27 and TRBJ1-5; possible D gene TRBD1, 5 bases. V shed 6 bases and J shed 6 bases, with 15 bases lying between them. This CDR3 is 14 amino acids long. Germline CDR1 and CDR2: MNHEY and SMNVEV (reference sequence). CDR3 residues: CASSSLPGSQPQHF. CDR3 nucleotide sequence: TGTGCCAGCAGCTCCCTTCCAGGGTCTCAGCCCCAGCATTTT.

V usage is TRBV5-1 and J usage is TRBJ2-3; 8 bases match TRBD2. With 9 bases clipped from V and 1 base from J, the junction kept 13 bases outside the gene matches. Germline CDR1 reads SGHRS; CDR2 reads YFSETQ. The CDR3 extends over 16 amino acids. CDR3 nucleotides: TGCGCCACTCCGTGGGGGGAGCGGGGGTGCACAGATACGCAGTATTTT. Protein: CATPWGERGCTDTQYF. Filled out from reference TRBV5-1 and TRBJ2-3, the complete variable domain reads KAGVTQTPRYLIKTRGQQVTLSCSPISGHRSVSWYQQTPGQGLQFLFEYFSETQRNKGNFPGRFSGRQFSNSRSEMNVSTLELGDSALYLCATPWGERGCTDTQYFGPGTRLTVL.

The rearrangement joins TRBV10-3 to TRBJ1-3; D ambiguous. The CDR3 has 14 amino acids. Trimming left V 3 bases short and J 4 bases short, with 10 bases between. CDR1 ENHRY and CDR2 SYGVKD come from the germline V gene. The CDR3 bases are TGTGCCATCAGTGACCCCTATCCCGGAAACACCATATATTTT. Protein: CAISDPYPGNTIYF.

V usage is TRBV3-1 (or the pseudogene TRBV3-2) and J usage is TRBJ2-7; D might be TRBD2 (6 bases). The V end lost 1 base, the J end lost 2 bases, and 12 bases lay between the germline ends. The CDR3 totals 15 residues. CDR1 LGHDT and CDR2 YNNKEL come from the germline V gene (reference sequence). CDR3 in DNA: TGTGCCAGCAGCCAAGCCCCCGGGGGTACCTACGAGCAGTACTTC. This encodes CASSQAPGGTYEQYF.

The rearrangement uses TRBV5-1 and TRBJ1-1, with D unclear. Trimming removed 6 bases at V and 5 bases at J, with 17 bases between. Germline-derived CDR1 and CDR2 are SGHRS and YFSETQ. CDR3 length equals 14 residues. The CDR3 loop reads CASTGQVDLTEAFF. CDR3 sequence (DNA): TGCGCCAGCACTGGCCAGGTCGACCTTACTGAAGCTTTCTTT. Using reference TRBV5-1 and TRBJ1-1 for the parts outside the CDR3, the full variable domain is KAGVTQTPRYLIKTRGQQVTLSCSPISGHRSVSWYQQTPGQGLQFLFEYFSETQRNKGNFPGRFSGRQFSNSRSEMNVSTLELGDSALYLCASTGQVDLTEAFFGQGTRLTVV.

This chain connects TRBV11-3 to TRBJ2-3; 11 bases line up with TRBD2. V lost 5 bases and J lost 5; bases outside the gene matches: 6. The CDR3 is 15 amino acids. The germline CDR1 and CDR2 sequences are SGHNT and YENEEA. CDR3: CASSLVAGGVDTQYF. The DNA for the CDR3 is TGTGCCAGCAGCCTCGTAGCGGGGGGGGTAGATACGCAGTATTTT.

This sequence joins TRBV27 and TRBJ1-2; 7 nucleotides align to TRBD1. The CDR3 sequence is 13 residues long. The V gene end was trimmed by 5 bases and the J gene end by 8 bases; junction bases not matched to a gene: 8. Looked up from germline, CDR1 is MNHEY and CDR2 is SMNVEV (reference sequence). CDR3: CASSQGGAGGYTF. CDR3 bases: TGTGCCAGCAGTCAAGGGGGCGCGGGAGGCTACACCTTC.

V usage is TRBV28 and J usage is TRBJ2-7; unclear D gene. V was trimmed by 5 bases and J by 6 bases, leaving 8 bases between them. This CDR3 has 11 amino acids. The germline gives CDR1 MDHEN, CDR2 SYDVKM. The chain's CDR3 is CASSELGEQYF. CDR3 DNA sequence: TGTGCCAGCAGTGAGCTCGGCGAGCAGTACTTC. Variable domain in full (rest from reference TRBV28 and TRBJ2-7): DVKVTQSSRYLVKRTGEKVFLECVQDMDHENMFWYRQDPGLGLRLIYFSYDVKMKEKGDIPEGYSVSREKKERFSLILESASTNQTSMYLCASSELGEQYFGPGTRLTVT.

The rearrangement links TRBV2 to TRBJ1-3, with 7 bases lining up with TRBD1. Unmatched junction bases numbered 1, after V lost 7 bases and J lost 4 bases. The germline gives CDR1 SNHLY, CDR2 FYNNEI. The CDR3 totals 12 residues. CDR3 loop: CASKDRGNTIYF. The CDR3 coding sequence is TGTGCCAGCAAGGACAGGGGAAACACCATATATTTT.

The chain joins TRBV3-1 (or the pseudogene TRBV3-2) to TRBJ2-1; D gene uncertain. Germline CDR1 is LGHDT and CDR2 is YNNKEL (reference sequence). V lost 1 base, J lost 5 bases, and 21 bases lay in between. The CDR3 is made up of 18 amino acids. The CDR3 reads CASSQGFSAASWHNEQFF. CDR3 bases: TGTGCCAGCAGCCAAGGGTTCTCGGCGGCTTCCTGGCACAATGAGCAGTTCTTC.

The chain couples TRBV4-2 to TRBJ2-7; 11 bases line up with TRBD2. The CDR3 covers 14 residues. Germline CDR1 and CDR2: LGHNA and YNFKEQ. The V and J ends lost 4 bases and 6 bases, in that order; junction bases with no gene match: 5. CDR3 sequence: CASSLSGGGAEQYF. In DNA, the CDR3 is TGTGCCAGCAGCCTTAGCGGGGGGGGAGCCGAGCAGTACTTC.

This clone was picked up one time. The chain carries TRBV30 and TRBJ1-1; D is undetermined. Trimming removed 2 bases from V and 8 bases from J, with 9 bases in between. Germline CDR1 GTSNPN, CDR2 SVGIG (reference sequence). There are 11 residues in the CDR3. CDR3 in amino acids: CAWSMLYEAFF. The CDR3 DNA reads TGTGCCTGGAGTATGCTATACGAAGCTTTCTTT. Supplemented by reference TRBV30 and TRBJ1-1, the full variable domain reads SQTIHQWPATLVQPVGSPLSLECTVEGTSNPNLYWYRQAAGRGLQLLFYSVGIGQISSEVPQNLSASRPQDRQFILSSKKLLLSDSGFYLCAWSMLYEAFFGQGTRLTVV.

The genes are TRBV29-1 and TRBJ2-1; TRBD1 is a possible D gene (5 bases). V lost 7 bases and J lost 6, with 10 bases in between. Per the germline V gene, CDR1 is SQVTM and CDR2 is ANQGSEA. This CDR3 contains 11 residues. As DNA, the CDR3 is TGCAGCGGGGGTGGGGCCAATGAGCAGTTCTTC. Its protein product is CSGGGANEQFF.

This clone was detected once. The chain combines TRBV7-6 with TRBJ2-3; TRBD1 matches 10 bases. Trimming cost V 5 bases and J 1 base; bases outside gene matches: 3. CDR3 length: 15 amino acids. Germline CDR1 and CDR2: SGHVS and FNYEAQ. The DNA of the CDR3 is TGTGCCAGCAGCCCGACAGGGGGCCGCACAGATACGCAGTATTTT. Its protein product is CASSPTGGRTDTQYF.

The V call is TRBV5-4, the J call TRBJ2-3; TRBD2 matches 7 bases. CDR3 length equals 15 residues. CDR1 is SGHNT, CDR2 YYREEE, per germline (reference sequence). Trimming cost V 4 bases and J 1 base; bases outside gene matches: 6. The CDR3 sequence is CASSPLAGGTDTQYF. In DNA, the CDR3 is TGTGCCAGCAGCCCCCTGGCGGGGGGCACAGATACGCAGTATTTT.

The rearrangement uses TRBV6-6 and TRBJ2-5; 8 nucleotides align to TRBD2. Unmatched junction bases numbered 9, after V lost 2 bases and J lost 4 bases. The germline V gene encodes CDR1 MNHNY and CDR2 SVGAGI (reference sequence). The CDR3 extends over 16 amino acids. CDR3 amino acids: CASSYTTSVSSETQYF. CDR3 in DNA: TGTGCCAGCAGTTACACGACTAGCGTCTCCTCAGAGACCCAGTACTTC.

V gene TRBV29-1 combines with J gene TRBJ2-7; D is ambiguous. Germline V CDR1 and CDR2: SQVTM, ANQGSEA. Deletions cut 1 base from V and 3 bases from J, with 4 bases between. The CDR3 has 11 amino acids. CDR3 DNA: TGCAGCGTTGAAGTCTACTACGAGCAGTACTTC. Residues: CSVEVYYEQYF.

The rearrangement links TRBV11-3 to TRBJ1-2; D not certain. The CDR3 has 13 amino acids. Germline V gene lookup returns CDR1 SGHNT and CDR2 YENEEA. The V and J ends lost 6 bases and 13 bases respectively, with 21 bases between them. The DNA of the CDR3 is TGTGCCAGCAGTTACACAACCCGGGGAGCTCCCACCTTC. Protein: CASSYTTRGAPTF. Full variable domain (missing parts from reference TRBV11-3 and TRBJ1-2): EAGVVQSPRYKIIEKKQPVAFWCNPISGHNTLYWYLQNLGQGPELLIRYENEEAVDDSQLPKDRFSAERLKGVDSTLKIQPAELGDSAVYLCASSYTTRGAPTFGSGTRLTVV.

V is TRBV12-3 or TRBV12-4 and J is TRBJ2-5; D remains unclear. There are 13 residues in the CDR3. Trimming removed 0 bases at V and 4 bases at J, with 6 bases between. As DNA, the CDR3 is TGTGCCAGCAGTTTAGCGCGAGCAGAGACCCAGTACTTC. Translated, it gives CASSLARAETQYF.

V usage is TRBV28 and J usage is TRBJ2-1; D may be TRBD2 (6 bases). Germline CDR1 MDHEN, CDR2 SYDVKM. The CDR3 is 16 residues long. The V gene lost 9 bases and the J gene lost 7 bases, with 25 bases spanning the gap. In nucleotides, the CDR3 is TGTGCCAGTGAAACCCAGCGGGTAAACCTTAGGAATGAGCAGTTCTTC. It translates to CASETQRVNLRNEQFF. Together with reference TRBV28 and TRBJ2-1, the CDR3 gives the full variable domain: DVKVTQSSRYLVKRTGEKVFLECVQDMDHENMFWYRQDPGLGLRLIYFSYDVKMKEKGDIPEGYSVSREKKERFSLILESASTNQTSMYLCASETQRVNLRNEQFFGPGTRLTVL.

This clone was detected once. The J gene is TRBJ2-5, the V gene TRBV7-2, with 8 bases aligning to TRBD2. The V gene end was trimmed by 2 bases and the J gene end by 5 bases; junction bases not matched to a gene: 4. The CDR3 is 14 residues long. Germline V CDR1 and CDR2: SGHTA, FQGNSA. The CDR3 spells CASSLNSGGETQYF. For the CDR3, the DNA is TGTGCCAGCAGCTTAAATTCGGGGGGGGAGACCCAGTACTTC.

This rearrangement joins TRBV5-1 to TRBJ1-2, with D uncertain. Germline loops: CDR1 SGHRS, CDR2 YFSETQ. The V and J ends lost 7 bases and 8 bases respectively, with 18 bases between them. The CDR3 length is 13 residues. The CDR3 here is CASQLDSDLGYTF. The CDR3 nucleotides are TGCGCCAGCCAACTGGACTCGGATCTGGGCTACACCTTC.

The CDR3 loop is CASSINWAGRNTEAFF. CDR3 DNA sequence: TGTGCCAGTAGTATTAACTGGGCAGGAAGGAACACTGAAGCTTTCTTT. The chain carries TRBV19 and TRBJ1-1; D is unclear. The V and J ends lost 3 bases and 1 base respectively, with 15 bases between them. CDR1 LNHDA and CDR2 SQIVND come from the germline V gene (reference sequence). The CDR3 covers 16 residues.

This clone was recorded at least ten times. The chain joins TRBV6-5 to TRBJ1-4, with TRBD1 matching 10 bases. J gave up 8 bases and V 6 bases, and 9 bases lay outside the gene matches. CDR1 MNHEY and CDR2 SVGAGI come from the germline V gene. There are 15 residues in the CDR3. CDR3 residues: CASSLGTGVGEKLFF. The CDR3 coding sequence is TGTGCCAGCAGCCTCGGGACAGGGGTGGGGGAAAAACTGTTTTTT.

This clone showed up just once. The J gene is TRBJ2-5, the V gene TRBV5-1; perhaps TRBD1 as D (5 bases). The CDR3 extends over 13 amino acids. CDR1 is SGHRS, CDR2 YFSETQ, per germline. V lost 1 base, J lost 5 bases, and 9 bases lay in between. The CDR3 reads CASSLQGRETQYF. DNA of the CDR3: TGCGCCAGCAGCTTGCAGGGTAGGGAGACCCAGTACTTC.

J is TRBJ2-6 and V is TRBV19, with D possibly being TRBD1 (7 bases). The V end lost 7 bases, the J end lost 0 bases, and 16 bases lay between the germline ends. CDR1 and CDR2 from the germline V gene are LNHDA and SQIVND (reference sequence). This CDR3 is 17 amino acids long. The CDR3 here is CASKGPGDSSGANVLTF. The CDR3 DNA is TGTGCCAGTAAGGGACCGGGGGACAGCTCTGGGGCCAACGTCCTGACTTTC.

This clone was detected a few times. The chain has TRBV24-1 and TRBJ2-1, with TRBD1 matching over 7 bases. CDR1 is KGHDR, CDR2 SFDVKD, per germline. The CDR3 is 14 amino acids. The V segment lost 3 bases and the J segment 6 bases; nucleotides outside the gene matches: 4. The CDR3 spells CATSDPGQPNEQFF. Written as DNA, the CDR3 is TGTGCCACCAGTGATCCGGGACAGCCCAATGAGCAGTTCTTC.

This clone was counted a few times. The chain has TRBV7-9 and TRBJ1-2; TRBD1 agrees at 8 bases. V was pared by 0 bases and J by 3 bases, with 3 bases of the junction left unmatched. CDR1 is SEHNR, CDR2 FQNEAQ, per germline (reference sequence). This CDR3 spans 15 amino acids. For the CDR3, the DNA is TGTGCCAGCAGCTTAGCCCCAGGGGGCGACTATGGCTACACCTTC. It is translated as CASSLAPGGDYGYTF.